This T cell receptor beta chain was sequenced during a study of T-cell reconstitution after alpha-beta-depleted transplantation in children. Study-level points and caveats: From surviving recipient T cells and thymic progenitors came the high day-60 TCRbeta diversity observed in some patients. Expanded graft clones, several hundred of them, were reportedly the source of alpha-beta T cells about two months after transplant. At the one-year point after transplant, T-cell counts and TCRbeta diversity were found to come mostly from T cells that had been newly produced.

A note on this clonotype: The antigen is not known.

The CDR3 sequence is 16 residues long. Per the germline V gene, CDR1 is MNHEY and CDR2 is SVGAGI. V lost 2 bases, J lost 3 bases, and 16 bases lay in between. TCRbeta library construction was performed incorporating unique molecular identifiers. TCRdb analysed the PCR reads with MiXCR anew, one entry per CDR3 protein. The sample has about 300,000 distinct CDR3 sequences; about 9.4% are singletons. The specimen comprised PBMCs, sampled before TCRalphabeta/CD19-depleted stem cell transplant. The chain joins TRBV6-5 to TRBJ1-1; D possibly corresponds to TRBD1 (6 bases). This TCR derives from a boy under two years old with acute myeloid leukemia, due to receive a stem cell transplant. In DNA form, the CDR3 reads TGTGCCAGCAGTTACGGGGCAGGGGCAGGGGACACTGAAGCTTTCTTT. This sequence encodes CASSYGAGAGDTEAFF.